This T cell receptor (beta chain) was identified during a study of identical twins. Findings and limits, study-wide: While abundant cord blood beta clonotypes carried fewer insertions, memory repertoires showed no such pattern.

Every donor was a healthy Caucasian. Trimming removed 0 bases at V and 0 bases at J, with 9 bases between. The germline CDR1 and CDR2 sequences are MNHEY and SMNVEV (reference sequence). This CDR3 spans 15 amino acids. TCRdb called the 5' RACE reads again in MiXCR, with one record for every CDR3 protein. The sample holds roughly 700,000 distinct CDR3 sequences, 8.5% to 9.5% seen once. This clonotype was recorded many times. Antigen specificity is unknown. This same sample was also part of a study on yellow fever vaccine responses in identical twins.

The material sequenced was PBMCs. The source is a woman between 18 and 29 years old in good health. This chain links TRBV27 with TRBJ2-7; D is possibly TRBD1 or TRBD2 (5 bases each). This CDR3 is CASSLSGDGSYEQYF. As DNA, the CDR3 is TGTGCCAGCAGTTTATCTGGGGACGGCTCCTACGAGCAGTACTTC.